This is a list of T cell receptor beta chains from one sample in a study of blood T cell repertoires in COVID-19. Sequencing was performed with immunoSEQ multiplex PCR; in TCRdb, only in-frame clones are kept and a portion is missing. The table shows about 260,000 clones, with roughly 85% occurring only once. Sequencing was carried out using peripheral blood. These receptors originate from a woman between 45 and 60 years old who had recovered from COVID-19. CDR3s include the opening cysteine and the closing phenylalanine or tryptophan. D genes are given only for firm matches. Size values are once, few and many counts, or a class for expanded clones, and some rows have none.

D gene	V gene	clone size	J gene	CDR3 protein	CDR3 DNA
TRBD1	TRBV19	.	TRBJ1-6	CASSMGGQVNSPLHF	TGTGCCAGTAGTATGGGGGGACAGGTAAATTCACCCCTCCACTTT
.	TRBV30	.	TRBJ2-1	CAWEAVNSYNEQFF	TGTGCCTGGGAAGCGGTGAATTCCTACAATGAGCAGTTCTTC
.	TRBV2	.	TRBJ1-1	CASRERQAYPEAFF	TGTGCCAGCAGAGAAAGACAGGCCTATCCTGAAGCTTTCTTT
TRBD1	TRBV24-1	.	TRBJ2-2	CATTATGDTGELFF	TGTGCCACCACCGCGACAGGGGACACCGGGGAGCTGTTTTTT
TRBD2	TRBV5-6	.	TRBJ2-5	CASRHTSGETQYF	TGTGCCAGCAGGCATACTAGCGGGGAGACCCAGTACTTC
.	TRBV9	.	TRBJ2-2	CASSPPGQNTGELFF	TGTGCCAGCAGCCCCCCGGGACAAAACACCGGGGAGCTGTTTTTT
.	TRBV4-1	.	TRBJ1-1	CASSQARGNTEAFF	TGCGCCAGCAGCCAAGCTCGAGGGAACACTGAAGCTTTCTTT
.	TRBV9	.	TRBJ2-3	CASSVSGSTDTQYF	TGTGCCAGCAGCGTAAGCGGATCCACAGATACGCAGTATTTT
.	TRBV28	.	TRBJ1-2	CASSLSGLGLDYGYTF	TGTGCCAGCAGTTTATCGGGACTCGGACTCGACTATGGCTACACCTTC
TRBD1	TRBV28	.	TRBJ2-6	CATPGQGDSGANVLTF	TGTGCCACCCCGGGACAGGGGGACTCTGGGGCCAACGTCCTGACTTTC
.	TRBV28	.	TRBJ1-1	CASPPEDSRAFF	TGTGCCAGCCCCCCCGAGGACAGCCGAGCTTTCTTT
.	TRBV6-6	few	TRBJ2-7	CASSYEFSGYSYEQYF	TGTGCCAGCAGTTACGAATTTAGCGGCTATTCCTACGAGCAGTACTTC
TRBD1	TRBV6-5	.	TRBJ1-2	CASSTRTGPGGYTF	TGTGCCAGCAGTACGAGGACAGGACCGGGGGGCTACACCTTC
TRBD1	TRBV5-1	.	TRBJ2-7	CASSPDGTGYAEQYF	TGCGCCAGCTCTCCGGATGGGACAGGGTACGCCGAGCAGTACTTC
TRBD1	TRBV11-2	.	TRBJ2-2	CASSLDRGLTGELFF	TGTGCCAGCAGCTTAGACAGGGGGCTCACCGGGGAGCTGTTTTTT
.	TRBV6-5	.	TRBJ2-7	CASSYKSQSSYEQYF	TGTGCCAGCAGTTACAAGAGCCAAAGCTCCTACGAGCAGTACTTC
TRBD1	TRBV5-1	.	TRBJ1-2	CASSSTTGRSNYGYTF	TGCGCCAGCAGCTCAACGACAGGGAGGAGCAACTATGGCTACACCTTC
TRBD2	TRBV3-1/TRBV3-2	.	TRBJ2-1	CASSPIPTSGGMASNEQFF	TGTGCCAGCAGCCCTATTCCGACTAGCGGGGGGATGGCTAGCAATGAGCAGTTCTTC
TRBD1	TRBV27	.	TRBJ1-2	CASSLLDRVGYGYTF	TGTGCCAGCAGTTTACTGGACAGGGTTGGCTATGGCTACACCTTC
TRBD2	TRBV7-2	.	TRBJ2-1	CASSSLTSGGWFF	TGTGCCAGCAGCTCATTAACTAGCGGGGGGTGGTTCTTC
TRBD2	TRBV19	.	TRBJ2-1	CASSSRAGGGSEQFF	TGTGCCAGTAGTTCTAGAGCGGGAGGTGGATCTGAGCAGTTCTTC
.	TRBV14	.	TRBJ1-4	CASSQGAVSNEKLFF	TGTGCCAGCAGCCAAGGGGCAGTCTCGAATGAAAAACTGTTTTTT
.	TRBV5-1	.	TRBJ1-6	CASSLNGHDPSNSPLHF	TGCGCCAGCAGCTTAAACGGACACGACCCCTCGAATTCACCCCTCCACTTT
TRBD2	TRBV7-8	.	TRBJ2-3	CASSRELAGSTDTQYF	TGTGCCAGCAGCCGAGAACTAGCGGGGAGCACAGATACGCAGTATTTT
.	TRBV2	.	TRBJ1-1	CASSVRTEAFF	TGTGCCAGCAGTGTCCGGACTGAAGCTTTCTTT
.	TRBV13	.	TRBJ2-1	CASSLYSASHEQFF	TGTGCCAGCAGCTTATACTCAGCGTCCCATGAGCAGTTCTTC
TRBD1	TRBV18	.	TRBJ2-3	CASSPQKGALDTQYF	TGTGCCAGCTCACCACAGAAGGGGGCGTTGGATACGCAGTATTTT
TRBD2	TRBV29-1	.	TRBJ2-1	CSVRRREDPANEQFF	TGCAGCGTCCGTCGGCGGGAGGACCCCGCCAATGAGCAGTTCTTC
TRBD1	TRBV30	few	TRBJ1-5	CAWSPGTVTNQPQHF	TGTGCCTGGAGTCCCGGGACAGTGACTAATCAGCCCCAGCATTTT
.	TRBV3-1/TRBV3-2	.	TRBJ1-6	CASSQANRRGTYNSPLHF	TGTGCCAGCAGCCAGGCTAACAGGAGAGGAACTTATAATTCACCCCTCCACTTT
.	TRBV12-3/TRBV12-4	many	TRBJ1-5	CASSSDSGAQHF	TGTGCCAGCAGTTCCGATTCGGGGGCCCAGCATTTT